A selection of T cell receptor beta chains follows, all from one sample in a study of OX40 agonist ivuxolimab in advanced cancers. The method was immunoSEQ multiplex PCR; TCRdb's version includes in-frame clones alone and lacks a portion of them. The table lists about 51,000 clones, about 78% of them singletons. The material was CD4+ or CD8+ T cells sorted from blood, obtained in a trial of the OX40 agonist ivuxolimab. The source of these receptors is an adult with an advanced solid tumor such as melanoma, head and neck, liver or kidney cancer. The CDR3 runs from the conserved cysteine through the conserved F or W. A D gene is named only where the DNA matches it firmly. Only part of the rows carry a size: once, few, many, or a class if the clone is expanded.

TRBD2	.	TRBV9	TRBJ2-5	CASSVGLAGGQETQYF	TGTGCCAGCAGCGTGGGGCTAGCGGGAGGACAAGAGACCCAGTACTTC
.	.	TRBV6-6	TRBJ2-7	CASSPRGTAEQYF	TGTGCCAGCAGTCCGAGAGGGACGGCCGAGCAGTACTTC
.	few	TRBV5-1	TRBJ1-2	CASSPGQFGGYTF	TGCGCCAGCAGCCCTGGACAGTTCGGTGGCTACACCTTC
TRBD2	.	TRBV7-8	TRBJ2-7	CASSLAGGNEQYF	TGTGCCAGCAGCTTAGCGGGAGGGAACGAGCAGTACTTC
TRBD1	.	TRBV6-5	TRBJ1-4	CASSTGQPTNEKLFF	TGTGCCAGCAGTACGGGACAGCCAACTAATGAAAAACTGTTTTTT
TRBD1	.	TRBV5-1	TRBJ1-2	CASSPADRAYGYTF	TGCGCCAGCAGCCCTGCGGACAGGGCATATGGCTACACCTTC
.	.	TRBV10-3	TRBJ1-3	CAISESLRSGNTIYF	TGTGCCATCAGTGAGTCTCTCCGCTCTGGAAACACCATATATTTT
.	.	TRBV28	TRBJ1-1	CATEEGWAEAFF	TGTGCCACCGAAGAAGGGTGGGCTGAAGCTTTCTTT
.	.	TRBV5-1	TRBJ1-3	CASSLEGSGNTIYF	TGCGCCAGCAGCTTGGAGGGATCTGGAAACACCATATATTTT
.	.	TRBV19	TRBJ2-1	CASKLGPMGRSDEQFF	TGTGCCAGTAAGCTGGGGCCCATGGGGAGGTCGGATGAGCAGTTCTTC
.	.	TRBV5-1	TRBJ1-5	CASRPSAVSNQPQHF	TGCGCCAGCAGACCGAGTGCCGTTAGCAATCAGCCCCAGCATTTT
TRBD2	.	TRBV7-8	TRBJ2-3	CASSLGLAGGAPRTQYF	TGTGCCAGCAGCTTGGGACTAGCGGGAGGGGCTCCGCGTACGCAGTATTTT
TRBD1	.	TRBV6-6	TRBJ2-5	CASDGTGFQETQYF	TGTGCCAGCGACGGGACAGGCTTCCAAGAGACCCAGTACTTC
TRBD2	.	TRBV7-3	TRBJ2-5	CASSFGTSGSGETQYF	TGTGCCAGCAGCTTTGGGACTAGCGGGAGTGGAGAGACCCAGTACTTC
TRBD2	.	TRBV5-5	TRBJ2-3	CASKPGEGYTQYF	TGTGCCAGCAAACCGGGGGAGGGGTATACGCAGTATTTT
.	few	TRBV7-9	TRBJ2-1	CASSPPLAQSYNEQFF	TGTGCCAGCAGTCCGCCTCTAGCGCAGTCCTACAATGAGCAGTTCTTC
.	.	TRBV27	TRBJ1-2	CASSLGRWAGSGYTF	TGTGCCAGCAGTTTGGGCCGGTGGGCAGGGTCGGGCTACACCTTC